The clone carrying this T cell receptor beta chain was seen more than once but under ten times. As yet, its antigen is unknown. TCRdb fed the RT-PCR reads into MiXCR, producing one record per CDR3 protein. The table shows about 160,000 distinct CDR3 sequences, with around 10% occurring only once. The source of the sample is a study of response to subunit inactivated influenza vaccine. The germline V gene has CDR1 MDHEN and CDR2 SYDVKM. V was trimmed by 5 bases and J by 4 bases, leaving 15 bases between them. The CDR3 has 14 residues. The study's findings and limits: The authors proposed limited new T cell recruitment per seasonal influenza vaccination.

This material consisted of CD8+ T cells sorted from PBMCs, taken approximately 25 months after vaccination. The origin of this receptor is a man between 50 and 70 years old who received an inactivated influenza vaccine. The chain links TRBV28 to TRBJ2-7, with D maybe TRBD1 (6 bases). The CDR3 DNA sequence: TGTGCCAGCAGTGCTGGGACACGCGTTTACGAGCAGTACTTC. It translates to CASSAGTRVYEQYF.